Following are 24 T cell receptor beta chains from one sample sequenced in a study of OX40 agonist ivuxolimab in advanced cancers. Clones were sequenced by immunoSEQ multiplex PCR, and TCRdb holds only the in-frame ones, with some missing. The sample gives over 70,000 clones, roughly 93% of which show up once; less than 0.35% is in the top ten. The source was CD4+ or CD8+ T cells sorted from blood, collected in a trial of the OX40 agonist ivuxolimab. The receptors stem from an adult with an advanced solid tumor such as melanoma, head and neck, liver or kidney cancer.

This chain links TRBV5-1 with TRBJ1-4, with a possible D match to TRBD1 (6 bases). Germline values: CDR1 SGHRS, CDR2 YFSETQ. V was pared by 4 bases and J by 4 bases, with 8 bases between. CDR3 length: 13 residues. CDR3: CASSRDNNEKLFF. The CDR3 DNA is TGCGCCAGCAGCCGGGACAATAATGAAAAACTGTTTTTT.

The CDR3 region is CASSLGGYGNQPQHF. CDR3 sequence (DNA): TGTGCCAGCAGCTTAGGGGGATATGGCAATCAGCCCCAGCATTTT. J is TRBJ1-5 and V is TRBV7-2; D unresolved. The CDR3 is 15 residues long. V dropped 1 base and J dropped 2 bases, with 9 bases sitting between them. CDR1 and CDR2 from the germline V gene are SGHTA and FQGNSA.

This clone showed up just once. The V gene is TRBV7-2, the J gene TRBJ1-5; D remains unclear. Germline V gene lookup returns CDR1 SGHTA and CDR2 FQGNSA. CDR3 size: 15 residues. V dropped 5 bases and J dropped 5 bases, with 16 bases sitting between them. The CDR3 spells CASSPRGIGDQPQHF. The CDR3 nucleotides are TGTGCCAGCAGCCCGAGAGGGATCGGTGATCAGCCCCAGCATTTT.

The V gene is TRBV6-6, the J gene TRBJ2-5, with a possible D match to TRBD1 (6 bases). The germline gives CDR1 MNHNY, CDR2 SVGAGI (reference sequence). V was trimmed by 6 bases and J by 5 bases, leaving 13 bases between them. The CDR3 loop spans 13 amino acids. The CDR3 coding sequence is TGTGCCAGCAGGGACAGTGGCGTGGAGACCCAGTACTTC. This sequence encodes CASRDSGVETQYF.

The chain recombines TRBV9 with TRBJ2-5; D is unclear. The CDR3 totals 13 residues. V was cut by 3 bases and J by 4 bases, with 10 bases left in between. Germline V gene data show CDR1 as SGDLS and CDR2 as YYNGEE. CDR3 amino acids: CASSATTGETQYF. The CDR3 coding sequence is TGTGCCAGCAGCGCGACGACTGGAGAGACCCAGTACTTC.

This chain connects TRBV7-2 to TRBJ2-3; TRBD2 matches at 12 bases. The CDR3 extends over 19 amino acids. With 5 bases clipped from V and 8 bases from J, the junction kept 20 bases outside the gene matches. The germline V gene encodes CDR1 SGHTA and CDR2 FQGNSA. CDR3 DNA sequence: TGTGCCAGCAGCCGGCAGTTTAAAGGGGGGACTAGCGGGCAAAGTACGCAGTATTTT. Amino acids: CASSRQFKGGTSGQSTQYF.

The rearrangement uses TRBV4-2 and TRBJ2-4; a weak D match, TRBD1 (6 bases). Trimming left V 4 bases short and J 15 bases short, with 22 bases between. The CDR3 has 14 amino acids. CDR1 and CDR2 from the germline V gene are LGHNA and YNFKEQ. The CDR3 DNA reads as TGTGCCAGCAGCCCCCCACAGGACAGTCTAGTTTCGTACTTC. Translation gives CASSPPQDSLVSYF.

This clone occurred once. The chain joins TRBV4-2 to TRBJ2-7, with 9 bases aligning to TRBD2. Looked up from germline, CDR1 is LGHNA and CDR2 is YNFKEQ. The CDR3 runs to 16 residues. The V and J ends lost 6 bases and 2 bases, in that order; junction bases with no gene match: 11. The CDR3 DNA is TGTGCCAGCAGTTCCTTTTTAGCGGGAGTGGCCTACGAGCAGTACTTC. Protein product: CASSSFLAGVAYEQYF.

The chain couples TRBV28 to TRBJ2-7, with 8 bases fitting TRBD1. Germline-derived CDR1 and CDR2 are MDHEN and SYDVKM. There are 13 residues in the CDR3. J gave up 5 bases and V 3 bases, and 3 bases lay outside the gene matches. CDR3 bases: TGTGCCAGCAGTTTGGACAGGGTCCACGAGCAGTACTTC. Its translation: CASSLDRVHEQYF. The whole variable domain, remainder taken from reference TRBV28 and TRBJ2-7, is DVKVTQSSRYLVKRTGEKVFLECVQDMDHENMFWYRQDPGLGLRLIYFSYDVKMKEKGDIPEGYSVSREKKERFSLILESASTNQTSMYLCASSLDRVHEQYFGPGTRLTVT.

Only one count was recorded for this clone. The V and J genes are TRBV6-4 and TRBJ2-1; tentatively, D is TRBD1 (5 bases). V shed 0 bases and J shed 9 bases, with 24 bases lying between them. From germline, CDR1 is MRHNA and CDR2 SNTAGT. The CDR3 is 18 amino acids. The CDR3 DNA sequence: TGTGCCAGCAGTGACTCTTCAGATTTCAGGGCTCCAGAGTCTGAGCAGTTCTTC. It specifies CASSDSSDFRAPESEQFF.

The chain couples TRBV11-3 to TRBJ2-7, with 7 bases identical to TRBD2. The trim removed 5 bases at V and 3 bases at J, leaving 7 bases unmatched. This CDR3 is built from 14 residues. Per germline, CDR1 SGHNT and CDR2 YENEEA. CDR3: CASSRGGGNYEQYF. CDR3 DNA: TGTGCCAGCAGCCGCGGGGGAGGGAACTACGAGCAGTACTTC.

The rearrangement uses TRBV18 and TRBJ2-3; D unresolved. The germline V gene has CDR1 KGHSH and CDR2 LQKENI. CDR3 length: 16 residues. Deletions cut 3 bases from V and 1 base from J, with 14 bases between. CDR3 coding DNA: TGTGCCAGCTCACCTAAGGCCAGCGCTCGCACAGATACGCAGTATTTT. Protein product: CASSPKASARTDTQYF.

The chain employs TRBV4-3 and TRBJ2-3; TRBD2 aligns across 8 bases. Germline V gene data show CDR1 as LGHNA and CDR2 as YSLEER. Unmatched junction bases numbered 8, after V lost 0 bases and J lost 0 bases. The CDR3 runs to 18 residues. The chain's CDR3 is CASSQDFTGGPSTDTQYF. The CDR3 bases are TGCGCCAGCAGCCAAGATTTCACGGGAGGGCCTAGCACAGATACGCAGTATTTT.

The J gene is TRBJ1-3, the V gene TRBV7-6; no firm D call. The germline V gene encodes CDR1 SGHVS and CDR2 FNYEAQ. This CDR3 has 15 amino acids. The ends were cut back, 5 bases at V and 0 bases at J, with 11 bases in the middle. The CDR3 here is CASSTGRTSGNTIYF. CDR3 sequence (DNA): TGTGCCAGCAGCACTGGACGGACCTCTGGAAACACCATATATTTT.

The chain combines TRBV7-2 with TRBJ2-7; TRBD2 matches 7 bases. Trimming removed 0 bases from V and 3 bases from J; junction bases left unmatched: 5. Germline V gives CDR1 SGHTA, CDR2 FQGNSA. The CDR3 is 15 amino acids. The CDR3, as DNA: TGTGCCAGCAGCTTAGCGGCTAGCGGCCTCTACGAGCAGTACTTC. Amino acid sequence: CASSLAASGLYEQYF.

This clone was recorded a few times. The chain combines TRBV27 with TRBJ2-1; 10 bases line up with TRBD2. The germline V gene encodes CDR1 MNHEY and CDR2 SMNVEV (reference sequence). The CDR3 has 15 amino acids. The junction had 3 bases not matched to a gene; V was cut back by 3 bases and J by 4 bases. This CDR3 is CASSLRGLAYNEQFF. Here the CDR3 DNA reads TGTGCCAGCAGTTTGAGGGGACTAGCGTACAATGAGCAGTTCTTC.

The chain couples TRBV29-1 to TRBJ2-4; 7 bases fit TRBD1. The CDR3 totals 15 residues. J lost 1 base, V lost 4 bases, and 7 bases had no gene match. Germline values: CDR1 SQVTM, CDR2 ANQGSEA. CDR3 sequence: CSVAEGQVAKNIQYF. CDR3 nucleotides: TGCAGCGTTGCCGAAGGACAGGTTGCCAAAAACATTCAGTACTTC.

This clone turned up a few times. This rearrangement joins TRBV30 to TRBJ1-5; D perhaps matches TRBD1 (6 bases). With 3 bases removed from V and 8 bases from J, the gap between germline ends came to 14 bases. Germline V gene lookup returns CDR1 GTSNPN and CDR2 SVGIG (reference sequence). This CDR3 is 13 amino acids long. The DNA of the CDR3 is TGTGCCTGGAGAGGGGGACCCAGGGAGCCCCAGCATTTT. Translating gives CAWRGGPREPQHF.

This clone is a singleton in its sample. V usage is TRBV5-1 and J usage is TRBJ2-1, with a tentative D call TRBD1 (7 bases). CDR1 and CDR2 from the germline V gene are SGHRS and YFSETQ. The CDR3 length is 16 residues. V lost 0 bases and J 1 base, leaving 11 bases between the germline ends. The CDR3 DNA reads TGCGCCAGCAGCTTGGCCAGGGGGGCTTCCTACAATGAGCAGTTCTTC. Amino acid sequence: CASSLARGASYNEQFF.

The chain is built from TRBV4-1 and TRBJ2-3; D call uncertain. The germline V gene encodes CDR1 MGHRA and CDR2 YSYEKL. With 4 bases removed from V and 3 bases from J, the gap between germline ends came to 8 bases. The CDR3 totals 13 residues. DNA for the CDR3: TGCGCCAGCAGCCCCTTCGGGACAGATACGCAGTATTTT. Residues: CASSPFGTDTQYF.

The chain joins TRBV5-1 to TRBJ2-3, with no clear D. V dropped 1 base and J dropped 3 bases, with 6 bases sitting between them. Germline V lookup: CDR1 SGHRS, CDR2 YFSETQ. The CDR3 is 13 residues long. The CDR3: CASSLIETDTQYF. As DNA, the CDR3 is TGCGCCAGCAGCTTGATAGAGACAGATACGCAGTATTTT.

Only one count was recorded for this clone. The chain joins TRBV5-1 to TRBJ2-3; 7 bases align to TRBD1. Germline CDR1 is SGHRS and CDR2 is YFSETQ. After removal of 3 bases from V and 0 bases from J, the junction contained 13 bases not matched to a gene. CDR3 length: 18 amino acids. The CDR3 spells CASSSHLPGTVSTDTQYF. CDR3 bases: TGCGCCAGCAGCTCGCACCTTCCCGGGACAGTTAGCACAGATACGCAGTATTTT. Variable domain in full (rest from reference TRBV5-1 and TRBJ2-3): KAGVTQTPRYLIKTRGQQVTLSCSPISGHRSVSWYQQTPGQGLQFLFEYFSETQRNKGNFPGRFSGRQFSNSRSEMNVSTLELGDSALYLCASSSHLPGTVSTDTQYFGPGTRLTVL.

The gene calls are TRBV7-9 and TRBJ1-1; perhaps TRBD1 as D (6 bases). Per germline, CDR1 SEHNR and CDR2 FQNEAQ (reference sequence). The CDR3 runs to 14 residues. Between the trimmed V and J ends, which lost 3 bases and 4 bases, there was a span of 12 bases. The CDR3 DNA reads as TGTGCCAGCAGCTTGGGGGCAGGGACCACTGAAGCTTTCTTT. Amino acid sequence: CASSLGAGTTEAFF. The full variable domain, in which reference TRBV7-9 and TRBJ1-1 provide the parts outside the CDR3, is DTGVSQNPRHKITKRGQNVTFRCDPISEHNRLYWYRQTLGQGPEFLTYFQNEAQLEKSRLLSDRFSAERPKGSFSTLEIQRTEQGDSAMYLCASSLGAGTTEAFFGQGTRLTVV.

This chain uses TRBV4-3 with TRBJ2-3; D is undetermined. The length of the CDR3 is 14 residues. The V gene's germline CDR1 is LGHNA and CDR2 YSLEER. V was cut by 1 base and J by 6 bases, with 11 bases left in between. The CDR3 reads CASSQGLQGDTQYF. The CDR3 bases are TGCGCCAGCAGCCAAGGACTGCAAGGGGATACGCAGTATTTT.